The 25 T cell receptor beta chains in this list originate from one sample, sequenced in a study of shared clonotypes between healthy human individuals. Clones were read by immunoSEQ multiplex PCR, and TCRdb kept only the in-frame ones, dropping some. The sample shows about 820,000 clones, about 91% of them seen only once. As defined, naive CD8 cells were CD45RO-negative and positively selected for CCR7, with terminally differentiated effector memory CD45RA+ cells excluded. Sequencing was done on a sample of naive CD8+ T cells sorted from blood. The receptors originated from a man aged 30 to 39 in good health.

This chain joins TRBV13 and TRBJ1-4, with 7 bases fitting TRBD1. CDR3 length: 14 residues. Germline CDR1 PRHDT, CDR2 FYEKMQ (reference sequence). After removal of 5 bases from V and 4 bases from J, the junction contained 4 bases not matched to a gene. Here the CDR3 DNA reads TGTGCCAGCAGCCGCGGGACAGATAATGAAAAACTGTTTTTT. It is translated as CASSRGTDNEKLFF.

The chain carries TRBV7-9 and TRBJ1-5, with 7 bases identical to TRBD1. The ends lost 0 bases at V and 5 bases at J; junction bases unmatched: 10. Looked up from germline, CDR1 is SEHNR and CDR2 is FQNEAQ (reference sequence). The CDR3 runs 17 residues. This CDR3 reads CASSLAMTGSADQPQHF. In nucleotides, the CDR3 is TGTGCCAGCAGCTTAGCGATGACAGGGTCGGCCGATCAGCCCCAGCATTTT.

The chain employs TRBV4-1 and TRBJ2-3, with TRBD2 identical over 13 bases. The ends lost 4 bases at V and 2 bases at J; junction bases unmatched: 3. The CDR3 runs to 16 residues. Germline V gene data show CDR1 as MGHRA and CDR2 as YSYEKL. CDR3 sequence reads: CASSRGTSGITDTQYF. CDR3 in DNA: TGCGCCAGCAGCCGCGGGACTAGCGGGATCACAGATACGCAGTATTTT.

V usage is TRBV6-5 and J usage is TRBJ2-1, with 13 positions matching TRBD2. CDR3 length: 15 residues. The junction had 10 bases not matched to a gene; V was cut back by 8 bases and J by 9 bases. Germline V gene data show CDR1 as MNHEY and CDR2 as SVGAGI. CDR3 DNA: TGTGCCAGCGGCCCAGGACTAGCGGGAGTTAGTGAGCAGTTCTTC. This gives the protein CASGPGLAGVSEQFF.

On this clone: A read error may account for a junction end that differs from germline. The rearrangement links TRBV6-1 to TRBJ1-5; possibly TRBD1 for D (5 bases). There are 19 residues in the CDR3. Germline CDR1 reads MNHNS; CDR2 reads SASEGT. The CDR3 protein is CASSEGPQGLKGKYQPQHF. For the CDR3, the DNA is TGTGCCAGCAGTGAAGGGCCGCAGGGCCTGAAGGGGAAATATCAACCCCAGCATTTT.

About this clone: The sample holds other DNA sequences that translate to the same CDR3. This chain connects TRBV27 to TRBJ2-1, with D maybe TRBD2 (6 bases). V lost 6 bases and J lost 0, with 15 bases in between. The CDR3 runs 16 residues. The germline V gene has CDR1 MNHEY and CDR2 SMNVEV (reference sequence). CDR3 in DNA: TGTGCCAGCAGCCTCCCGTCCGGGAGCTCCTACAATGAGCAGTTCTTC. Encoded protein: CASSLPSGSSYNEQFF.

The V and J genes are TRBV27 and TRBJ2-7, with D uncertain. The CDR3 is 14 amino acids. Looked up from germline, CDR1 is MNHEY and CDR2 is SMNVEV (reference sequence). V lost 5 bases, J lost 1 base, and 12 bases lay in between. CDR3 loop: CASSPFGPSYEQYF. DNA of the CDR3: TGTGCCAGCAGTCCGTTCGGGCCTTCCTACGAGCAGTACTTC.

The gene calls are TRBV4-1 and TRBJ2-5; D is tentatively TRBD1 or TRBD2 (5 bases each). Germline CDR1 MGHRA, CDR2 YSYEKL. V gave up 1 base and J gave up 4 bases, with 16 bases separating them. The CDR3 sequence is 16 residues long. CDR3 nucleotide sequence: TGCGCCAGCAGCCAAGCGGGACCACCTGTCTCAGAGACCCAGTACTTC. Its translation: CASSQAGPPVSETQYF.

The chain has TRBV27 and TRBJ1-5; D remains ambiguous. The V and J ends lost 6 bases and 5 bases respectively, with 17 bases between them. Looked up from germline, CDR1 is MNHEY and CDR2 is SMNVEV (reference sequence). The CDR3 covers 15 residues. The CDR3 DNA reads TGTGCCAGCAGCCCCAGGCTCATGGCCGATCAGCCCCAGCATTTT. Protein: CASSPRLMADQPQHF.

This chain uses TRBV19 with TRBJ2-1, with 14 positions matching TRBD2. The V gene's germline CDR1 is LNHDA and CDR2 SQIVND (reference sequence). The CDR3 consists of 18 residues. After removal of 0 bases from V and 1 base from J, the junction contained 2 bases not matched to a gene. In DNA, the CDR3 is TGTGCCAGTAGTATAGACGGGACTAGCGGGAGTTCCTACAATGAGCAGTTCTTC. Encoded protein: CASSIDGTSGSSYNEQFF. The variable domain in full, with the rest retrieved from reference TRBV19 and TRBJ2-1, is DGGITQSPKYLFRKEGQNVTLSCEQNLNHDAMYWYRQDPGQGLRLIYYSQIVNDFQKGDIAEGYSVSREKKESFPLTVTSAQKNPTAFYLCASSIDGTSGSSYNEQFFGPGTRLTVL.

V is TRBV7-2 and J is TRBJ2-7; the match to TRBD2 covers 8 bases. CDR1 is SGHTA and CDR2 is FQGNSA in the germline V gene. The CDR3 consists of 15 residues. The J segment lost 4 bases and the V segment lost 3 bases, leaving 8 bases of the junction unmatched. The CDR3 DNA reads TGTGCCAGCAGCTTCGGACTAGCTATAGCGTACGAGCAGTACTTC. Translating gives CASSFGLAIAYEQYF. Full variable domain (remainder filled in from reference TRBV7-2 and TRBJ2-7): GAGVSQSPSNKVTEKGKDVELRCDPISGHTALYWYRQSLGQGLEFLIYFQGNSAPDKSGLPSDRFSAERTGGSVSTLTIQRTQQEDSAVYLCASSFGLAIAYEQYFGPGTRLTVT.

The chain joins TRBV7-9 to TRBJ2-6; D gene uncertain. The CDR3 consists of 14 residues. Trimming shortened V by 4 bases and J by 2 bases, and 6 bases separated the two germline ends. Germline values: CDR1 SEHNR, CDR2 FQNEAQ (reference sequence). CDR3 sequence: CASSSVTGANVLTF. In DNA, the CDR3 is TGTGCCAGCAGCTCCGTCACTGGGGCCAACGTCCTGACTTTC.

This chain links TRBV27 with TRBJ2-1; possibly TRBD2 for D (5 bases). The CDR3 is 14 residues long. Germline CDR1 MNHEY, CDR2 SMNVEV (reference sequence). V lost 5 bases, J lost 9 bases, and 17 bases lay in between. CDR3 nucleotide sequence: TGTGCCAGCAGTGGACTTGGAACGGGGAGTGAGCAGTTCTTC. This translates into CASSGLGTGSEQFF.

The V call is TRBV15, the J call TRBJ2-2; 9 positions match TRBD2. The CDR3 is 16 residues long. In germline, CDR1 is LNHNV, CDR2 YYDKDF (reference sequence). With V trimmed by 1 base and J by 5 bases, 5 bases remained unmatched. CDR3 sequence: CATSRVGLAGTGELFF. In DNA, the CDR3 is TGTGCCACCAGCAGAGTAGGCCTAGCGGGAACCGGGGAGCTGTTTTTT.

V gene TRBV11-2 combines with J gene TRBJ2-1; TRBD2 aligns across 10 bases. This CDR3 is built from 15 residues. The germline V gene has CDR1 SGHAT and CDR2 FQNNGV. Unmatched junction bases numbered 4, after V lost 4 bases and J lost 4 bases. CDR3 DNA sequence: TGTGCCAGCAGCTGGCGACTAGCGGGTTACAATGAGCAGTTCTTC. Translated: CASSWRLAGYNEQFF.

The CDR3 is CASSVGGGGLYEQYF. DNA of the CDR3: TGTGCCAGCAGCGTAGGAGGGGGCGGGCTCTACGAGCAGTACTTC. This chain uses TRBV9 with TRBJ2-7, with TRBD1 matching over 7 bases. Losses at the gene ends were 0 bases for V and 3 bases for J; bases not matched to a gene: 6. The CDR3 spans 15 residues. Germline lookup yields CDR1 SGDLS and CDR2 YYNGEE.

The J gene is TRBJ2-2, the V gene TRBV7-8; D uncertain. V was pared by 1 base and J by 6 bases, with 9 bases between. This CDR3 region has 14 residues. CDR1 is SGHVS and CDR2 is FQNEAQ in the germline V gene. CDR3: CASSLVVLAGELFF. DNA for the CDR3: TGTGCCAGCAGCTTAGTTGTTCTGGCCGGGGAGCTGTTTTTT.

This chain connects TRBV11-2 to TRBJ2-3; D ambiguous. Germline values: CDR1 SGHAT, CDR2 FQNNGV. The CDR3 consists of 16 residues. Trimming shortened V by 6 bases and J by 2 bases, and 18 bases separated the two germline ends. The CDR3 sequence: CASRLGSGDSTDTQYF. In DNA, the CDR3 is TGTGCCAGCAGATTGGGGTCTGGGGATTCCACAGATACGCAGTATTTT.

The V gene is TRBV28, the J gene TRBJ1-5; D remains ambiguous. V shed 5 bases and J shed 1 base, with 15 bases lying between them. Germline values: CDR1 MDHEN, CDR2 SYDVKM. This CDR3 is 16 amino acids long. As DNA, the CDR3 is TGTGCCAGCAGTCGGCCGGGGAGACTAAGCAATCAGCCCCAGCATTTT. Protein product: CASSRPGRLSNQPQHF.

The chain joins TRBV27 to TRBJ2-7; TRBD2 matches 7 bases. V lost 0 bases, J lost 3 bases, and 5 bases stayed unmatched. Germline assignment: CDR1 MNHEY and CDR2 SMNVEV (reference sequence). The CDR3 loop spans 15 amino acids. CDR3 amino acids: CASSLSRGSDYEQYF. The CDR3 nucleotides are TGTGCCAGCAGTTTATCTCGCGGGAGCGACTACGAGCAGTACTTC.

The chain combines TRBV2 with TRBJ2-5, with D perhaps being TRBD1 or TRBD2 (6 bases each). V lost 1 base and J lost 2, with 17 bases in between. The CDR3 runs to 17 residues. Germline values: CDR1 SNHLY, CDR2 FYNNEI. CDR3 residues: CASSEVIRTGRQETQYF. CDR3 coding DNA: TGTGCCAGCAGTGAAGTAATCAGAACAGGGAGGCAAGAGACCCAGTACTTC.

The count of this clone is one. This rearrangement joins TRBV7-9 to TRBJ2-3; D may correspond to TRBD1 or TRBD2 (7 bases each). The CDR3 runs to 17 residues. Germline V gene sequence: CDR1 SEHNR, CDR2 FQNEAQ (reference sequence). The V end was cut by 2 bases, the J end by 2 bases, with 17 bases between. This CDR3 reads CASSLSGGRALTDTQYF. CDR3 in DNA: TGTGCCAGCAGCTTATCAGGGGGGAGGGCCCTCACAGATACGCAGTATTTT.

This chain uses TRBV10-3 with TRBJ2-3, with D possibly TRBD1 on 5 matching bases. This CDR3 spans 13 amino acids. V lost 4 bases and J lost 4, with 9 bases in between. Germline V gives CDR1 ENHRY, CDR2 SYGVKD. The CDR3 region is CAISARVPDTQYF. The CDR3 DNA reads as TGTGCCATCAGTGCCAGGGTCCCAGATACGCAGTATTTT.

The V call is TRBV19, the J call TRBJ2-3; 11 positions agree with TRBD2. CDR3 size: 16 residues. The germline V gene has CDR1 LNHDA and CDR2 SQIVND (reference sequence). V lost 8 bases to trimming and J lost 8 bases; unmatched junction nucleotides: 15. The CDR3 region has the DNA TGTGCCAGTTCCACTTTACTAGCGGGAGAGAGGGGTACGCAGTATTTT. Its translation is CASSTLLAGERGTQYF.

For this clone: This same CDR3 is encoded by further DNA sequences in the sample. The J gene is TRBJ2-7, the V gene TRBV19; no reliable D call. The germline CDR1 and CDR2 sequences are LNHDA and SQIVND (reference sequence). The CDR3 is 13 amino acids. Trimming removed 5 bases at V and 1 base at J, with 9 bases between. CDR3 nucleotides: TGTGCCAGTAGTCCTGGATTGTCCTACGAGCAGTACTTC. This gives the protein CASSPGLSYEQYF.